Sequencing of this TCR beta chain was carried out in a study of T cells in Graves' hyperthyroidism and ophthalmopathy. About the research overall: Pretreatment peripheral blood was obtained at initial diagnosis. The study's findings and limits: Most clonotypes that expanded in the thyroid above 0.001 also showed up in blood.

In regard to this clonotype: Its target is not known.

The V and J ends lost 0 bases and 4 bases respectively, with 13 bases between them. The length of the CDR3 is 15 residues. The germline V gene encodes CDR1 SGDLS and CDR2 YYNGEE. The source material, RNA transcripts, was used to amplify TCR beta CDR3 regions. First-round RT-PCR of the TCR CDR3 relied on the HTBI primer set. TCRdb redid the calling of the multiplex PCR reads with MiXCR, one entry per CDR3 protein. The sample has a few hundred thousand distinct CDR3 sequences, around a sixth seen once. The TCR sequence derives from a woman between 50 and 59 years old with Graves' hyperthyroidism. This chain connects TRBV9 to TRBJ1-1, with D possibly being TRBD1 (5 bases). Sequencing input: blood. DNA of the CDR3: TGTGCCAGCAGCGTAGCTGGGGGTCCGGGCACTGAAGCTTTCTTT. Translated: CASSVAGGPGTEAFF.